One sample yielded the 18 T cell receptor beta chains listed below, sequenced in a study of blood T cell repertoires in COVID-19. Using immunoSEQ multiplex PCR, the repertoire was profiled, and TCRdb retains in-frame clones only, with some absent. The table lists about 280,000 clones, 70% to 90% of them singletons, with 4.5% to 5.5% in the top ten. The sample comprised peripheral blood. The origin of the receptors is a man over 45 with active or convalescent COVID-19.

This clone has a single count. The chain employs TRBV4-1 and TRBJ2-2; 7 nucleotides match TRBD1. The germline V gene has CDR1 MGHRA and CDR2 YSYEKL. V gave up 4 bases and J gave up 0 bases; unmatched junction bases: 2. The CDR3 consists of 15 residues. The CDR3 DNA reads TGCGCCAGCAGCCTCACAGGGGCGAACACCGGGGAGCTGTTTTTT. This translates into CASSLTGANTGELFF.

This chain uses TRBV3-1 (or the pseudogene TRBV3-2) with TRBJ1-6; tentative D call: TRBD1 (6 bases). Looked up from germline, CDR1 is LGHDT and CDR2 is YNNKEL (reference sequence). CDR3 length: 15 amino acids. Trimming removed 2 bases at V and 10 bases at J, with 15 bases between. The CDR3 nucleotides read TGTGCCAGCAGCCAAATAGGGGGAAAAGGGTCACCCCTCCACTTT. This encodes CASSQIGGKGSPLHF.

This chain links TRBV12-3 or TRBV12-4 with TRBJ1-2; no definite D call. V was trimmed by 2 bases and J by 2 bases, leaving 6 bases between them. This CDR3 comprises 13 residues. For the CDR3, the DNA is TGTGCCAGCAGTTTACAGAAAAACTATGGCTACACCTTC. Protein: CASSLQKNYGYTF.

V and J are TRBV3-1 (or the pseudogene TRBV3-2) and TRBJ1-2; TRBD1 matches 7 bases. Germline CDR1 LGHDT, CDR2 YNNKEL (reference sequence). The J segment lost 8 bases and the V segment lost 4 bases, leaving 10 bases of the junction unmatched. The CDR3 spans 14 residues. The CDR3 DNA follows: TGTGCCAGCAGCCGCCCCCGACAGGGTCGGGGCTACACCTTC. Translation: CASSRPRQGRGYTF.

The genes are TRBV6-9 and TRBJ1-5; the D gene is possibly TRBD1 (6 bases). Germline V gene lookup returns CDR1 MNHGY and CDR2 SVAAGI. Trimming shortened V by 7 bases and J by 7 bases, and 14 bases separated the two germline ends. The length of the CDR3 is 13 residues. The CDR3 reads CASKEGQGQPQHF. DNA for the CDR3: TGTGCCAGCAAAGAGGGCCAGGGGCAGCCCCAGCATTTT.

The chain uses TRBV18 and TRBJ2-7; 11 bases align to TRBD2. Germline-derived CDR1 and CDR2 are KGHSH and LQKENI. The CDR3 runs 15 residues. V was clipped by 6 bases and J by 3 bases; unmatched bases: 7. CDR3 coding DNA: TGTGCCAGCTCCGCACTAGCGGGAGTTTTCTACGAGCAGTACTTC. Translating it yields CASSALAGVFYEQYF.

The rearrangement joins TRBV29-1 to TRBJ1-2, with 8 bases identical to TRBD1. CDR1 is SQVTM and CDR2 is ANQGSEA in the germline V gene. V was pared by 6 bases and J by 4 bases, with 7 bases of the junction left unmatched. The CDR3 totals 13 residues. CDR3 loop: CSVGEGQGYGYTF. CDR3 DNA: TGCAGCGTCGGGGAAGGACAGGGCTATGGCTACACCTTC. The variable domain in full, with the rest retrieved from reference TRBV29-1 and TRBJ1-2, is SAVISQKPSRDICQRGTSLTIQCQVDSQVTMMFWYRQQPGQSLTLIATANQGSEATYESGFVIDKFPISRPNLTFSTLTVSNMSPEDSSIYLCSVGEGQGYGYTFGSGTRLTVV.

This chain joins TRBV5-4 and TRBJ2-2; D remains ambiguous. V was shortened by 2 bases and J by 3 bases, with 5 bases between the two germline ends. The CDR3 totals 13 residues. Germline-derived CDR1 and CDR2 are SGHNT and YYREEE (reference sequence). CDR3 DNA: TGTGCCAGCAGCTTCCCGGACACCGGGGAGCTGTTTTTT. It yields the protein CASSFPDTGELFF.

The rearrangement links TRBV6-2 or TRBV6-3 to TRBJ2-2; maybe TRBD2 (6 bases). V was trimmed by 0 bases and J by 8 bases, leaving 13 bases between them. The CDR3 is 15 amino acids. Germline-derived CDR1 and CDR2 are MNHEY and SVGEGT. CDR3 sequence: CASSYSVRDGGELFF. In DNA form, the CDR3 reads TGTGCCAGCAGTTACTCCGTGCGGGACGGAGGGGAGCTGTTTTTT.

The chain is built from TRBV18 and TRBJ1-2, with D perhaps matching TRBD1 (6 bases). Germline values: CDR1 KGHSH, CDR2 LQKENI. The CDR3 totals 15 residues. The V end lost 3 bases, the J end lost 2 bases, and 13 bases lay between the germline ends. CDR3 region: CASSPLGQTNYGYTF. As DNA, the CDR3 is TGTGCCAGCTCACCTCTGGGACAAACCAACTATGGCTACACCTTC. Full variable domain (rest looked up from reference TRBV18 and TRBJ1-2): NAGVMQNPRHLVRRRGQEARLRCSPMKGHSHVYWYRQLPEEGLKFMVYLQKENIIDESGMPKERFSAEFPKEGPSILRIQQVVRGDSAAYFCASSPLGQTNYGYTFGSGTRLTVV.

On this clone: This sample includes further DNA sequences coding for the same CDR3. The chain employs TRBV7-2 and TRBJ2-1, with D tentatively TRBD1 (6 bases). The CDR3 has 13 amino acids. CDR1 SGHTA and CDR2 FQGNSA come from the germline V gene. V was cut by 0 bases and J by 7 bases, with 7 bases left in between. CDR3: CASSLARGNEQFF. In nucleotides, the CDR3 is TGTGCCAGCAGCTTAGCCAGGGGAAATGAGCAGTTCTTC.

This clone was counted a few times. The rearrangement uses TRBV3-1 (or the pseudogene TRBV3-2) and TRBJ2-3, with 13 bases identical to TRBD2. The CDR3 length is 18 residues. In germline, CDR1 is LGHDT, CDR2 YNNKEL (reference sequence). The V gene end was trimmed by 3 bases and the J gene end by 10 bases; junction bases not matched to a gene: 16. CDR3 amino acids: CASSHANLLAGGPAPQYF. DNA of the CDR3: TGTGCCAGCAGCCACGCAAATCTACTAGCGGGAGGGCCAGCTCCGCAGTATTTT.

The chain joins TRBV5-1 to TRBJ1-1; TRBD1 matches at 7 bases. Germline CDR1 and CDR2: SGHRS and YFSETQ. The junction had 12 bases not matched to a gene; V was cut back by 3 bases and J by 1 base. The CDR3 is 17 amino acids. CDR3 in amino acids: CASSWGRRTGWNTEAFF. In DNA form, the CDR3 reads TGCGCCAGCAGCTGGGGGCGGCGGACAGGCTGGAACACTGAAGCTTTCTTT.

The rearrangement uses TRBV5-4 and TRBJ2-3; D perhaps matches TRBD2 (6 bases). Germline CDR1 SGHNT, CDR2 YYREEE (reference sequence). The CDR3 extends over 14 amino acids. The V and J ends lost 2 bases and 3 bases respectively, with 10 bases between them. The CDR3 nucleotides are TGTGCCAGCAGCTTTCTCGGGAGAACAGATACGCAGTATTTT. The encoded protein is CASSFLGRTDTQYF.

V is TRBV19 and J is TRBJ1-5; D unresolved. The CDR3 length is 12 residues. V lost 7 bases and J 4 bases, leaving 8 bases between the germline ends. The V gene's germline CDR1 is LNHDA and CDR2 SQIVND (reference sequence). The CDR3 DNA reads TGTGCCAGTAACAACCGAAATCAGCCCCAGCATTTT. Residues: CASNNRNQPQHF.

The J gene is TRBJ1-2, the V gene TRBV28; unclear D gene. The V gene lost 3 bases and the J gene lost 4 bases, with 15 bases spanning the gap. The CDR3 loop spans 15 amino acids. Germline V gene sequence: CDR1 MDHEN, CDR2 SYDVKM. As DNA, the CDR3 is TGTGCCAGCAGTTTGGGGAGTTCTCTTCTCTATGGCTACACCTTC. It translates to CASSLGSSLLYGYTF.

The V and J genes are TRBV5-1 and TRBJ1-1, with TRBD1 matching 9 bases. The CDR3 contains 12 residues. CDR1 and CDR2 from the germline V gene are SGHRS and YFSETQ. V shed 3 bases and J 7 bases; nucleotides not matched to a gene: 1. The CDR3: CASSWTGDEAFF. In DNA form, the CDR3 reads TGCGCCAGCAGCTGGACAGGGGATGAAGCTTTCTTT. Together with reference TRBV5-1 and TRBJ1-1, the CDR3 gives the full variable domain: KAGVTQTPRYLIKTRGQQVTLSCSPISGHRSVSWYQQTPGQGLQFLFEYFSETQRNKGNFPGRFSGRQFSNSRSEMNVSTLELGDSALYLCASSWTGDEAFFGQGTRLTVV.

This clone was recorded a few times. This rearrangement joins TRBV9 to TRBJ1-4, with a possible D match to TRBD1 (5 bases). The CDR3 has 14 amino acids. Germline lookup yields CDR1 SGDLS and CDR2 YYNGEE. The ends were cut back, 2 bases at V and 4 bases at J, with 9 bases in the middle. The CDR3 here is CASSVSGLNEKLFF. The CDR3, as DNA: TGTGCCAGCAGCGTTTCAGGGCTTAATGAAAAACTGTTTTTT.